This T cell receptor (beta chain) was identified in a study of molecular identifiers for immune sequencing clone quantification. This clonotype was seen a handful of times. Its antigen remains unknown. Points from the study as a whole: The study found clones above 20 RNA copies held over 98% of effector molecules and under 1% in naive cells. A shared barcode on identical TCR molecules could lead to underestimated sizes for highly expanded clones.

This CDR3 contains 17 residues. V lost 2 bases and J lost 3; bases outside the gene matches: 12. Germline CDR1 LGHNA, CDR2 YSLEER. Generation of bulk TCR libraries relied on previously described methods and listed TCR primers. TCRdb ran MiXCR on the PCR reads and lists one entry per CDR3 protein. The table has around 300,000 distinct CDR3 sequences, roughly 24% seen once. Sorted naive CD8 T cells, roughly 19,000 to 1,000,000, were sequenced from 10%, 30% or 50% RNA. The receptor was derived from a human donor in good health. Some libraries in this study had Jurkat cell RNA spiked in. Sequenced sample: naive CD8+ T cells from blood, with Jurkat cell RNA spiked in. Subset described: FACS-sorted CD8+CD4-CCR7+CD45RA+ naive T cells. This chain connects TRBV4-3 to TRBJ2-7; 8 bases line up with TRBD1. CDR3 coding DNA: TGCGCCAGCAGCCAAAGTACCACAGGGGGTGGCTTCTACGAGCAGTACTTC. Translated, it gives CASSQSTTGGGFYEQYF.